This T cell receptor beta chain was found in a study of blood T cell repertoires in COVID-19. Germline V gene data show CDR1 as KGHDR and CDR2 as SFDVKD. The CDR3 consists of 14 residues. V lost 3 bases, J lost 2 bases, and 8 bases lay in between. This table comes from immunoSEQ multiplex PCR, and its TCRdb copy is limited to in-frame clones, with some not included. Of 250,000 or so clones in the sample, approximately 85% were seen once. This sequence originates from a woman between 45 and 60 years old who had recovered from COVID-19. The chain has TRBV24-1 and TRBJ2-3; D possibly corresponds to TRBD2 (5 bases). Sequencing used PBMCs or T cells enriched from blood (not recorded which). The CDR3 protein is CATSDPGNTDTQYF. The CDR3 DNA reads as TGTGCCACCAGTGATCCCGGGAACACAGATACGCAGTATTTT.